Only a few counts were recorded for the clone carrying this T cell receptor beta chain. What it recognizes is unknown. The data were obtained in a study of early T cells in non-severe SARS-CoV-2 infection. As for the study in general: Bulk RNA isolated from unsorted whole blood underwent sequencing; chains were not paired. Whole-study results and caveats: Using VDJdb, the matching emphasized anti-spike CD8 responses while missing private and CD4 specificities.

Germline V gene data show CDR1 as SNHLY and CDR2 as FYNNEI. V shed 7 bases and J 4 bases; nucleotides not matched to a gene: 3. This CDR3 contains 13 residues. As part of library construction, unique molecular identifiers were attached to individual cDNA molecules. One entry per CDR3 protein, called by TCRdb with MiXCR from the 5' RACE reads. The sample includes 60,000 to 65,000 distinct CDR3 sequences, approximately 12% of them seen just once. Sequenced: whole blood. The rearrangement links TRBV2 to TRBJ2-3; 9 bases are shared with TRBD2. The TCR was taken from an adult who was a healthcare worker with PCR-confirmed SARS-CoV-2 infection or an uninfected control (not recorded which). CDR3 DNA: TGTGCCAGCATCGAGCGGGAGGCAGATACGCAGTATTTT. Residues: CASIEREADTQYF.